This T cell receptor (beta chain) originates from a study of cytomegalovirus exposure and HLA in healthy donors. Germline values: CDR1 SGHNT, CDR2 YYREEE (reference sequence). With V trimmed by 4 bases and J by 5 bases, 6 bases remained unmatched. The CDR3 contains 14 residues. A multiplex PCR was run with 60 Vbeta primers and 13 Jbeta primers. In the original analysis: Later reanalysis found about 78 million unique TCR beta chains, around 11 million of them shared. Produced via immunoSEQ multiplex PCR; TCRdb's table is partial and in-frame only. V and J calls and clone size follow that table, whereas D and trimming were derived from the DNA. The sample includes around 200,000 clones, less than 85% of them seen just once.

The sequenced sample was PBMCs. The TCR comes from a boy younger than 18 in good health and CMV-seronegative. This sequence joins TRBV5-4 and TRBJ1-1; the match to TRBD1 covers 9 bases. Here the CDR3 DNA reads TGTGCCAGCAGCCAGGGACAGGGTTTAACTGAAGCTTTCTTT. Encoded protein: CASSQGQGLTEAFF.